The TCR beta chain described here comes from a study of blood T cells in healthy people across ages. Overall study findings and caveats: Per million T cells, the diversity of TCR beta decreased roughly linearly as age advanced.

Each sample had at least 6.5 million PBMCs isolated. At least 5 micrograms of total RNA were extracted per sample. Next came a second PCR, run for about 7 to 12 cycles, which used a sample-barcoded 5' primer along with a J-beta primer mix. TCRdb called the 5' RACE reads again in MiXCR, with one record for every CDR3 protein. The sample lists around 990,000 distinct CDR3 sequences, around two fifths occurring once. This CDR3 region has 17 residues. Germline CDR1 is DFQATT and CDR2 is SNEGSKA (reference sequence). V lost 2 bases to trimming and J lost 7 bases; unmatched junction nucleotides: 14. This clonotype was observed a few times. What it binds is unknown.

The sequence was obtained from a man in his late teens or twenties in good health. This chain uses TRBV20-1 with TRBJ2-1; 10 bases line up with TRBD2. Sequencing input: blood. In DNA form, the CDR3 reads TGCAGTGCTAGACCGCTAGCGGGGGCAGCTGTAGCGAATGAGCAGTTCTTC. Translating gives CSARPLAGAAVANEQFF.